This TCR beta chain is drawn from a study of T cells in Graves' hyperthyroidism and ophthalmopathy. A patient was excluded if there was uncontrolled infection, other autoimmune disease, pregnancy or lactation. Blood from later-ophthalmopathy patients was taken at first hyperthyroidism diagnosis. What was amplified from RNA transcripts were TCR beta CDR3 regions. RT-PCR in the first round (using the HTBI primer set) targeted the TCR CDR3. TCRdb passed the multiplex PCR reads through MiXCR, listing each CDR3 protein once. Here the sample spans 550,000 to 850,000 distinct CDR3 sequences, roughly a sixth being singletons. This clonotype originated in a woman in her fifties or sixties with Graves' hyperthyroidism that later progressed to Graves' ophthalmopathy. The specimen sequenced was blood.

CDR3 bases: TGCAGCGCCGAGGGGGGGGGCGGGGAGACCCAGTACTTC. Protein sequence: CSAEGGGGETQYF. This chain uses TRBV29-1 with TRBJ2-5; D might be TRBD2 (7 bases). Deletions cut 7 bases from V and 5 bases from J, with 17 bases between. The CDR3 contains 13 residues. CDR1 and CDR2 (germline): SQVTM, ANQGSEA.